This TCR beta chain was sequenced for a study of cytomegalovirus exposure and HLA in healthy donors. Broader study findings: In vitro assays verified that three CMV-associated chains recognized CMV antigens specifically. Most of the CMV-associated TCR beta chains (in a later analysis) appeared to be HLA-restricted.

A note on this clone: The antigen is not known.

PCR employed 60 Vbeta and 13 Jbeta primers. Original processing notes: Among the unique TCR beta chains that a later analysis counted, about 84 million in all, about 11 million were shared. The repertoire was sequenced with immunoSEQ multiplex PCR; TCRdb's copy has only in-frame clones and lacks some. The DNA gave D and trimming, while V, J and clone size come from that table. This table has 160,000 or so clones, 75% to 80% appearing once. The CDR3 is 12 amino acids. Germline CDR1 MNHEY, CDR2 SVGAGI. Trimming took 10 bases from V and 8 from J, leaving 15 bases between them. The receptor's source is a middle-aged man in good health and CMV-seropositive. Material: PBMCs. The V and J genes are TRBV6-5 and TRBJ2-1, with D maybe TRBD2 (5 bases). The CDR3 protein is CATQRSEDEQFF. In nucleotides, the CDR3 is TGTGCCACCCAGCGGAGCGAGGATGAGCAGTTCTTC.